One sample yielded the 22 T cell receptor beta chains listed below, sequenced in a study of shared clonotypes between healthy human individuals. Generated by immunoSEQ multiplex PCR, the TCRdb table keeps only in-frame clones and is missing some. The sample consists of hundreds of thousands of clones, around 67% of them appearing once. Sequences were obtained from memory CD4+ T cells sorted from blood. The subset is: CD45RA-negative fraction. Receptors were obtained from a man aged 25 to 45 in good health.

This clone was observed once. This chain connects TRBV7-2 to TRBJ2-7; a weak D match, TRBD2 (7 bases). V gave up 7 bases and J gave up 0 bases, with 19 bases separating them. The CDR3 consists of 16 residues. Germline CDR1 SGHTA, CDR2 FQGNSA. CDR3 in DNA: TGTGCCAGCACCACCATGGGAGGGACATACTCCTACGAGCAGTACTTC. Encoded protein: CASTTMGGTYSYEQYF.

The rearrangement links TRBV5-1 to TRBJ1-4; D unclear. Germline CDR1 SGHRS, CDR2 YFSETQ. This CDR3 has 15 residues. V lost 5 bases to trimming and J lost 0 bases, with 11 bases between them. As DNA, the CDR3 is TGCGCCAGCAGGGAAGAGAGCGCAACTAATGAAAAACTGTTTTTT. As protein: CASREESATNEKLFF. Using reference TRBV5-1 and TRBJ1-4 for the parts outside the CDR3, the full variable domain is KAGVTQTPRYLIKTRGQQVTLSCSPISGHRSVSWYQQTPGQGLQFLFEYFSETQRNKGNFPGRFSGRQFSNSRSEMNVSTLELGDSALYLCASREESATNEKLFFGSGTQLSVL.

J is TRBJ2-7 and V is TRBV28; the D gene could be TRBD1 or TRBD2 (5 bases each). This CDR3 is built from 17 residues. CDR1 is MDHEN and CDR2 is SYDVKM in the germline V gene. With 3 bases removed from V and 3 bases from J, the gap between germline ends came to 21 bases. CDR3 residues: CASSFLLRPGQSYEQYF. The CDR3 DNA follows: TGTGCCAGCAGTTTTCTATTAAGGCCGGGGCAGAGCTACGAGCAGTACTTC.

The chain recombines TRBV5-6 with TRBJ1-2; a weak D match, TRBD1 (6 bases). Trimming stripped 1 base from V and 8 bases from J, with 12 bases between. Germline values: CDR1 SGHDT, CDR2 YYEEEE. The CDR3 spans 13 residues. DNA of the CDR3: TGTGCCAGCAGCTTGCGGGGGCCCGAGGGCTACACCTTC. The encoded protein is CASSLRGPEGYTF.

The gene calls are TRBV27 and TRBJ1-1, with TRBD1 matching over 7 bases. The V gene end was trimmed by 6 bases and the J gene end by 5 bases; junction bases not matched to a gene: 9. The CDR3 has 14 residues. CDR1 is MNHEY, CDR2 SMNVEV, per germline (reference sequence). DNA for the CDR3: TGTGCCAGCAGAACAGGACCAGGGGGGACTGAAGCTTTCTTT. This sequence encodes CASRTGPGGTEAFF.

The rearrangement joins TRBV5-1 to TRBJ2-3; 15 bases line up with TRBD2. The ends lost 0 bases at V and 2 bases at J; junction bases unmatched: 7. The CDR3 extends over 19 amino acids. Germline values: CDR1 SGHRS, CDR2 YFSETQ. The CDR3, as DNA: TGCGCCAGCAGCTTGGCAGGACTAGCGGGAGGGGGGCCCACAGATACGCAGTATTTT. Its translation: CASSLAGLAGGGPTDTQYF.

This clone was seen a few times. This chain connects TRBV6-1 to TRBJ2-7; TRBD2 aligns across 7 bases. Germline assignment: CDR1 MNHNS and CDR2 SASEGT. The CDR3 runs 15 residues. J lost 3 bases, V lost 4 bases, and 9 bases had no gene match. The CDR3 DNA sequence: TGTGCCAGCAGTGCCCTAACTAGCGCCTACTACGAGCAGTACTTC. It codes for CASSALTSAYYEQYF.

The CDR3 sequence is CASSQDLQVYEQYF. Here the CDR3 DNA reads TGCGCCAGCAGCCAAGATCTCCAGGTCTACGAGCAGTACTTC. The J gene is TRBJ2-7, the V gene TRBV4-3, with D unresolved. CDR1 and CDR2 (germline): LGHNA, YSLEER. CDR3 size: 14 residues. V was shortened by 0 bases and J by 3 bases, with 9 bases between the two germline ends.

This clone occurred once. V usage is TRBV11-3 and J usage is TRBJ2-5; D possibly matches TRBD1 or TRBD2 (5 bases each). This CDR3 is built from 14 residues. The V and J ends lost 5 bases and 2 bases respectively, with 12 bases between them. Germline values: CDR1 SGHNT, CDR2 YENEEA. The CDR3 spells CASSGGHQQETQYF. The CDR3 region has the DNA TGTGCCAGCAGCGGAGGACACCAGCAAGAGACCCAGTACTTC.

The chain recombines TRBV5-4 with TRBJ2-3; D is unresolved. Looked up from germline, CDR1 is SGHNT and CDR2 is YYREEE (reference sequence). V lost 0 bases, J lost 3 bases, and 11 bases lay in between. CDR3 size: 15 residues. The CDR3 loop is CASSLGPVVTDTQYF. The CDR3 DNA reads TGTGCCAGCAGCTTGGGGCCGGTGGTAACAGATACGCAGTATTTT.

This clone was counted a single time. J is TRBJ2-1 and V is TRBV7-9; TRBD1 matches 7 bases. Trimming at V came to 3 bases and at J to 7 bases, leaving 6 bases not matched to a gene. Germline CDR1 reads SEHNR; CDR2 reads FQNEAQ (reference sequence). This CDR3 comprises 14 residues. In DNA, the CDR3 is TGTGCCAGCAGCTTTGTGGGACAGAAGAATGAGCAGTTCTTC. Amino acid sequence: CASSFVGQKNEQFF.

This clone was seen more than once but under ten times. The chain carries TRBV4-3 and TRBJ2-3; either TRBD1 or TRBD2 may supply D (5 bases each). The V end lost 1 base, the J end lost 2 bases, and 16 bases lay between the germline ends. The CDR3 is 17 amino acids. Per the germline V gene, CDR1 is LGHNA and CDR2 is YSLEER. In DNA, the CDR3 is TGCGCCAGCAGCCAAGGGGGGTTGGGAACCTCCACAGATACGCAGTATTTT. Its protein is CASSQGGLGTSTDTQYF.

The chain has TRBV13 and TRBJ2-3; 10 nucleotides line up with TRBD2. Losses at the gene ends were 1 base for V and 2 bases for J; bases not matched to a gene: 6. Germline CDR1 PRHDT, CDR2 FYEKMQ (reference sequence). The CDR3 covers 17 residues. CDR3 protein: CASSLVGAGGFTDTQYF. CDR3 in DNA: TGTGCCAGCAGCTTAGTCGGAGCGGGAGGGTTCACAGATACGCAGTATTTT.

The chain uses TRBV5-6 and TRBJ2-3; TRBD2 is a possible D gene (7 bases). This CDR3 contains 16 residues. Germline-derived CDR1 and CDR2 are SGHDT and YYEEEE. V was shortened by 4 bases and J by 3 bases, with 18 bases between the two germline ends. The CDR3 region is CASSLLGGRETDTQYF. For the CDR3, the DNA is TGTGCCAGCAGCCTACTCGGGGGGCGGGAGACAGATACGCAGTATTTT.

As concerns this clone: The junction departs from germline at one end; a sequencing error may be responsible. V and J are TRBV14 and TRBJ2-2; 7 nucleotides match TRBD2. Germline CDR1 is SGHDN and CDR2 is FVKESK. This CDR3 contains 15 residues. The CDR3 DNA is TGTGCCAGCACCCAAAACCCGACTAGCCGAGGGGAGCTGTTTTTT. Translation gives CASTQNPTSRGELFF.

This chain connects TRBV4-2 to TRBJ2-1, with 8 bases lining up with TRBD1. Germline values: CDR1 LGHNA, CDR2 YNFKEQ. The CDR3 extends over 15 amino acids. V gave up 0 bases and J gave up 3 bases; unmatched junction bases: 1. The DNA of the CDR3 is TGTGCCAGCAGCCAAGACGGACAGGGCTACAATGAGCAGTTCTTC. This gives the protein CASSQDGQGYNEQFF.

The chain couples TRBV6-1 to TRBJ2-7, with TRBD1 matching over 8 bases. The junction had 5 bases not matched to a gene; V was cut back by 1 base and J by 3 bases. This CDR3 spans 15 amino acids. The germline V gene has CDR1 MNHNS and CDR2 SASEGT. CDR3 coding DNA: TGTGCCAGCAGTGAAGGCAGGGGGCTAGTCTACGAGCAGTACTTC. Translation: CASSEGRGLVYEQYF.

The J gene is TRBJ1-2, the V gene TRBV5-1, with D uncertain. V was shortened by 5 bases and J by 7 bases, with 21 bases between the two germline ends. The germline gives CDR1 SGHRS, CDR2 YFSETQ. This CDR3 region has 15 residues. DNA of the CDR3: TGCGCCAGCAGTTCCCTCGGTTCCGGGCAAGGTGGCTACACCTTC. Translated, it gives CASSSLGSGQGGYTF.

This clone was counted once. The chain is built from TRBV5-1 and TRBJ2-7; TRBD2 matches at 11 bases. Trimming at V came to 4 bases and at J to 3 bases, leaving 12 bases not matched to a gene. The CDR3 runs to 17 residues. The germline V gene encodes CDR1 SGHRS and CDR2 YFSETQ. The CDR3, as DNA: TGCGCCAGCAGCCCTACTAGCGGGAGACAGGGAAACTACGAGCAGTACTTC. It specifies CASSPTSGRQGNYEQYF.

This clone was observed once. The chain has TRBV9 and TRBJ2-2; 7 bases align to TRBD2. The CDR3 contains 21 residues. Germline V gives CDR1 SGDLS, CDR2 YYNGEE. V trimming: 1 base; J trimming: 0 bases; junction bases outside the gene matches: 18. Here the CDR3 reads CASSVHSGLVTGISNTGELFF. CDR3 DNA sequence: TGTGCCAGCAGCGTACATAGTGGACTAGTAACGGGGATTTCGAACACCGGGGAGCTGTTTTTT.

This chain connects TRBV5-1 to TRBJ2-1, with a weak D call TRBD2 (6 bases). Germline CDR1 reads SGHRS; CDR2 reads YFSETQ. Trimming took 0 bases from V and 4 from J, leaving 17 bases between them. The CDR3 is 17 amino acids. CDR3 coding DNA: TGCGCCAGCAGCTTGGATACAGCGGGTGGGGGTTACAATGAGCAGTTCTTC. Translated, it gives CASSLDTAGGGYNEQFF.

This clone was picked up one time. J is TRBJ2-1 and V is TRBV19; D tentatively fits TRBD1 or TRBD2 (6 bases each). The CDR3 totals 12 residues. V lost 7 bases and J lost 7, with 11 bases in between. The germline V gene has CDR1 LNHDA and CDR2 SQIVND (reference sequence). The chain's CDR3 is CASTQGGNEQFF. CDR3 DNA sequence: TGTGCCAGTACCCAAGGGGGGAATGAGCAGTTCTTC.